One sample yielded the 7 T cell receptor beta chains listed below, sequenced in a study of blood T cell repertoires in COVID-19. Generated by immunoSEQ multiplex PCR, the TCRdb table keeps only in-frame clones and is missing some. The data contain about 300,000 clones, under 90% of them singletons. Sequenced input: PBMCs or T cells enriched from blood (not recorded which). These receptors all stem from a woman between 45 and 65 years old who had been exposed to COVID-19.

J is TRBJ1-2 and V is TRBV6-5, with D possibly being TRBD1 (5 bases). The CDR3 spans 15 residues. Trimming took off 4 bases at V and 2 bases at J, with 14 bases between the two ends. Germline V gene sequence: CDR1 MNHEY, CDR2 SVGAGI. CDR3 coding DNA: TGTGCCAGCAGTTCGTCGGGCAGGGCCAACTATGGCTACACCTTC. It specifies CASSSSGRANYGYTF.

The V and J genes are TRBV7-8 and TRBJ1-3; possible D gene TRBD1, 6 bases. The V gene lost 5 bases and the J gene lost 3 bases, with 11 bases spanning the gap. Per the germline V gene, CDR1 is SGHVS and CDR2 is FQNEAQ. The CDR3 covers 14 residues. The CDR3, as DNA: TGTGCCAGCAGCCACAGGGAAGGTGGAAACACCATATATTTT. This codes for CASSHREGGNTIYF.

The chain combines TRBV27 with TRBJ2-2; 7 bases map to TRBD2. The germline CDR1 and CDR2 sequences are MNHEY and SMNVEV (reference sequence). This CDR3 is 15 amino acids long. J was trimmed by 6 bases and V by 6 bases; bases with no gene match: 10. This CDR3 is CASRSGTIVPGELFF. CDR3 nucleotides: TGTGCCAGCAGGAGCGGGACTATTGTGCCCGGGGAGCTGTTTTTT.

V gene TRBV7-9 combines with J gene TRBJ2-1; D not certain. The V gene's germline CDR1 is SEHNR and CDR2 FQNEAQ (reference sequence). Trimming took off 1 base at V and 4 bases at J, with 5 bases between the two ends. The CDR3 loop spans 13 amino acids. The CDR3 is CASSLGLYNEQFF. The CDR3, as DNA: TGTGCCAGCAGCTTAGGACTTTACAATGAGCAGTTCTTC.

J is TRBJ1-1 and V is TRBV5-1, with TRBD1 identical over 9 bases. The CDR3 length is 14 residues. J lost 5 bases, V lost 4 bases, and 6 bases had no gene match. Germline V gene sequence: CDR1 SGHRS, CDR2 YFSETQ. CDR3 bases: TGCGCCAGCAGCACCGGACAGGGGTGGACTGAAGCTTTCTTT. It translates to CASSTGQGWTEAFF. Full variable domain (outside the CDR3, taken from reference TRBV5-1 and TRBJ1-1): KAGVTQTPRYLIKTRGQQVTLSCSPISGHRSVSWYQQTPGQGLQFLFEYFSETQRNKGNFPGRFSGRQFSNSRSEMNVSTLELGDSALYLCASSTGQGWTEAFFGQGTRLTVV.

The CDR3: CASKLGGSGNTIYF. CDR3 DNA: TGTGCCAGCAAGCTAGGGGGCTCTGGAAACACCATATATTTT. The chain has TRBV2 and TRBJ1-3, with D possibly matching TRBD1 (6 bases). Germline assignment: CDR1 SNHLY and CDR2 FYNNEI. V dropped 7 bases and J dropped 0 bases, with 10 bases sitting between them. The length of the CDR3 is 14 residues.

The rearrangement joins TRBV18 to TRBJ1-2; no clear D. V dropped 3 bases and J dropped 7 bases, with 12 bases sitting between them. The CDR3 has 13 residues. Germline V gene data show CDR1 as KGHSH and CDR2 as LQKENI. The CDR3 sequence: CASSPDGEGGYTF. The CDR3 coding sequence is TGTGCCAGCTCACCCGACGGGGAAGGTGGCTACACCTTC.